These T cell receptor beta chains were read from a single sample in a study of T-cell reconstitution after alpha-beta-depleted transplantation in children. TCRdb redid the calling of the PCR reads with MiXCR, one entry per CDR3 protein. The profile shows around 490,000 distinct CDR3 sequences, over 10% of them singletons. Sequenced here: PBMCs, mostly from graft donor cells, sampled 180 days after TCRalphabeta/CD19-depleted stem cell transplant. The receptors derive from a female patient between 2 and 15 years old who had a stem cell transplant for aplastic anemia, so the T cells may come from the graft donor. Each CDR3 is given with its conserved first and last residue. A D gene is named only where the DNA matches it firmly. A clone size is listed for some rows: how often the clone was seen (once, few, many), or a class if it is expanded.

CDR3 protein: CASSFVTGQFF; CDR3 DNA: TGTGCCAGCAGTTTTGTCACCGGTCAGTTCTTC; clone size: .; D gene: .; V gene: TRBV12-3/TRBV12-4; J gene: TRBJ2-1
CDR3 protein: CASSRGFHGELFF; CDR3 DNA: TGTGCCAGCAGTAGGGGGTTCCACGGGGAGCTGTTTTTT; clone size: .; D gene: .; V gene: TRBV6-1; J gene: TRBJ2-2
CDR3 protein: CARSPPRNRGRTNEKLFF; CDR3 DNA: TGTGCCCGCTCACCTCCGAGAAACAGAGGCAGAACTAATGAAAAACTGTTTTTT; clone size: .; D gene: .; V gene: TRBV18; J gene: TRBJ1-4
CDR3 protein: CAASNPNEQFF; CDR3 DNA: TGTGCGGCTAGCAATCCGAATGAGCAGTTCTTC; clone size: few; D gene: .; V gene: TRBV28; J gene: TRBJ2-1
CDR3 protein: CASRKTSDTQYF; CDR3 DNA: TGTGCCAGCAGGAAAACTAGTGATACGCAGTATTTT; clone size: few; D gene: .; V gene: TRBV6-5; J gene: TRBJ2-3
CDR3 protein: CASSQAIGVYGYTF; CDR3 DNA: TGTGCCAGCAGCCAAGCGATAGGGGTCTATGGCTACACCTTC; clone size: .; D gene: .; V gene: TRBV3-1; J gene: TRBJ1-2
CDR3 protein: CASSPGRGGPGELFF; CDR3 DNA: TGTGCCAGCTCACCCGGCCGCGGCGGTCCCGGGGAGCTGTTTTTT; clone size: few; D gene: .; V gene: TRBV18; J gene: TRBJ2-2
CDR3 protein: CASSSDDRGVSSMTF; CDR3 DNA: TGTGCCAGCAGTTCTGATGACAGGGGCGTCTCCTCTATGACTTTC; clone size: .; D gene: TRBD1; V gene: TRBV12-3/TRBV12-4; J gene: TRBJ2-6
CDR3 protein: CASSNFRGAGEQYF; CDR3 DNA: TGTGCCAGCAGTAATTTCCGGGGGGCAGGCGAGCAGTACTTC; clone size: .; D gene: .; V gene: TRBV2; J gene: TRBJ2-7
CDR3 protein: CAMSGTAVVTDTQYF; CDR3 DNA: TGTGCCATGAGCGGGACCGCCGTGGTCACAGATACGCAGTATTTT; clone size: many; D gene: TRBD2; V gene: TRBV28; J gene: TRBJ2-3
CDR3 protein: CASSIRRPRVEAFF; CDR3 DNA: TGTGCCAGTAGTATCCGCCGTCCCAGAGTTGAAGCTTTCTTT; clone size: few; D gene: .; V gene: TRBV19; J gene: TRBJ1-1
CDR3 protein: CASSFSGIGRTPGQPQHF; CDR3 DNA: TGTGCCAGCAGTTTTTCAGGTATCGGTCGGACCCCCGGACAGCCCCAGCATTTT; clone size: .; D gene: .; V gene: TRBV27; J gene: TRBJ1-5
CDR3 protein: CASETGKNTGELFF; CDR3 DNA: TGTGCTTCAGAGACAGGGAAGAACACCGGGGAGCTGTTTTTT; clone size: .; D gene: TRBD1; V gene: TRBV28; J gene: TRBJ2-2
CDR3 protein: CSVEGGAGNNYGYTF; CDR3 DNA: TGCAGCGTGGAAGGAGGGGCAGGGAATAACTATGGCTACACCTTC; clone size: .; D gene: .; V gene: TRBV29-1; J gene: TRBJ1-2
CDR3 protein: CASSLAGDRQETQYF; CDR3 DNA: TGTGCCAGCAGCTTGGCCGGGGACAGACAAGAGACCCAGTACTTC; clone size: many; D gene: TRBD1; V gene: TRBV5-8; J gene: TRBJ2-5
CDR3 protein: CATSDPGTGGNQPQHF; CDR3 DNA: TGTGCCACCAGTGACCCCGGGACGGGGGGCAATCAGCCCCAGCATTTT; clone size: .; D gene: .; V gene: TRBV24-1; J gene: TRBJ1-5
CDR3 protein: CASSPGIQETQYF; CDR3 DNA: TGTGCCAGCTCACCCGGGATCCAAGAGACCCAGTACTTC; clone size: .; D gene: .; V gene: TRBV18; J gene: TRBJ2-5
CDR3 protein: CASSHVPGLSYNEQFF; CDR3 DNA: TGTGCCAGTAGCCATGTGCCGGGCCTTTCCTACAATGAGCAGTTCTTC; clone size: .; D gene: .; V gene: TRBV19; J gene: TRBJ2-1
CDR3 protein: CASSSGGHMNTEAFF; CDR3 DNA: TGTGCCAGCAGTTCGGGCGGACATATGAACACTGAAGCTTTCTTT; clone size: .; D gene: .; V gene: TRBV6-2/TRBV6-3; J gene: TRBJ1-1
CDR3 protein: CSAHGTVDYGYTF; CDR3 DNA: TGCAGTGCCCACGGGACGGTCGACTATGGCTACACCTTC; clone size: few; D gene: .; V gene: TRBV20-1; J gene: TRBJ1-2
CDR3 protein: CASSHGGDQPQHF; CDR3 DNA: TGCGCCAGCAGCCACGGGGGGGATCAGCCCCAGCATTTT; clone size: few; D gene: .; V gene: TRBV5-1; J gene: TRBJ1-5
CDR3 protein: CASKSYGYTF; CDR3 DNA: TGTGCCAGCAAGTCCTATGGCTACACCTTC; clone size: .; D gene: .; V gene: TRBV28; J gene: TRBJ1-2
CDR3 protein: CATSDFSRGNTGELFF; CDR3 DNA: TGTGCCACCAGTGATTTTAGCAGGGGGAACACCGGGGAGCTGTTTTTT; clone size: .; D gene: .; V gene: TRBV24-1; J gene: TRBJ2-2
CDR3 protein: CSERGLAGAYEQFF; CDR3 DNA: TGCAGTGAGAGGGGGCTAGCGGGAGCCTATGAGCAGTTCTTC; clone size: few; D gene: TRBD2; V gene: TRBV20-1; J gene: TRBJ2-1
CDR3 protein: CASSRGRRNTEAFF; CDR3 DNA: TGTGCCAGCAGTAGGGGACGGAGGAACACTGAAGCTTTCTTT; clone size: many; D gene: .; V gene: TRBV12-3/TRBV12-4; J gene: TRBJ1-1
CDR3 protein: CASSLGEHYSNQPQHF; CDR3 DNA: TGTGCCAGCAGCTTAGGAGAACATTATAGCAATCAGCCCCAGCATTTT; clone size: .; D gene: .; V gene: TRBV7-6; J gene: TRBJ1-5
CDR3 protein: CASLERKTQYF; CDR3 DNA: TGCGCCAGCTTAGAGCGTAAGACCCAGTACTTC; clone size: .; D gene: .; V gene: TRBV5-1; J gene: TRBJ2-5
CDR3 protein: CASRTHAATYEQYF; CDR3 DNA: TGTGCCAGCAGAACCCACGCAGCCACCTACGAGCAGTACTTC; clone size: .; D gene: .; V gene: TRBV28; J gene: TRBJ2-7
CDR3 protein: CASSSDRGYNQPQHF; CDR3 DNA: TGTGCCAGTAGTTCCGATCGGGGGTACAATCAGCCCCAGCATTTT; clone size: .; D gene: .; V gene: TRBV19; J gene: TRBJ1-5
CDR3 protein: CASIQVPGQGTEETQYF; CDR3 DNA: TGTGCCAGCATTCAAGTTCCGGGACAGGGAACAGAAGAGACCCAGTACTTC; clone size: .; D gene: TRBD1; V gene: TRBV6-2/TRBV6-3; J gene: TRBJ2-5
CDR3 protein: CASSYSMQLAKNIQYF; CDR3 DNA: TGTGCCAGCAGTTACTCGATGCAGCTAGCCAAAAACATTCAGTACTTC; clone size: few; D gene: .; V gene: TRBV6-2/TRBV6-3; J gene: TRBJ2-4
CDR3 protein: CASSLLAGDLNEQFF; CDR3 DNA: TGTGCCAGCAGCTTACTAGCGGGAGACCTAAATGAGCAGTTCTTC; clone size: .; D gene: TRBD2; V gene: TRBV7-3; J gene: TRBJ2-1
CDR3 protein: CSVAPGTSGSGGTDTQYF; CDR3 DNA: TGCAGCGTCGCCCCCGGGACTAGCGGGAGCGGGGGCACAGATACGCAGTATTTT; clone size: many; D gene: TRBD2; V gene: TRBV29-1; J gene: TRBJ2-3
CDR3 protein: CASSVGRGADTGELFF; CDR3 DNA: TGTGCCAGCAGCGTGGGCCGGGGGGCGGACACCGGGGAGCTGTTTTTT; clone size: .; D gene: .; V gene: TRBV5-6; J gene: TRBJ2-2
CDR3 protein: CATSDPRQGGSAQYF; CDR3 DNA: TGTGCCACCAGTGATCCGCGACAGGGAGGGTCGGCCCAGTACTTC; clone size: .; D gene: .; V gene: TRBV24-1; J gene: TRBJ2-5
CDR3 protein: CASSREGGARFQQPQHF; CDR3 DNA: TGTGCCAGCAGCCGAGAAGGGGGCGCGAGATTCCAACAGCCCCAGCATTTT; clone size: few; D gene: TRBD1; V gene: TRBV7-8; J gene: TRBJ1-5
CDR3 protein: CAIGDHGANVLTF; CDR3 DNA: TGTGCCATCGGGGACCATGGGGCCAACGTCCTGACTTTC; clone size: .; D gene: .; V gene: TRBV10-3; J gene: TRBJ2-6
CDR3 protein: CASSPTGRSNYGYTF; CDR3 DNA: TGTGCCAGCAGCCCCACCGGGCGATCTAACTATGGCTACACCTTC; clone size: .; D gene: .; V gene: TRBV6-1; J gene: TRBJ1-2
CDR3 protein: CASSSTPTREVYNEQFF; CDR3 DNA: TGTGCCAGCAGTTCCACCCCCACTAGGGAGGTATACAATGAGCAGTTCTTC; clone size: .; D gene: .; V gene: TRBV6-2/TRBV6-3; J gene: TRBJ2-1
CDR3 protein: CSANGNQPQHF; CDR3 DNA: TGCAGTGCTAATGGCAATCAGCCCCAGCATTTT; clone size: .; D gene: .; V gene: TRBV20-1; J gene: TRBJ1-5
CDR3 protein: CAISDSPGLAKRGHETQYF; CDR3 DNA: TGTGCCATCAGTGATTCCCCGGGACTAGCGAAAAGGGGTCACGAGACCCAGTACTTC; clone size: .; D gene: TRBD2; V gene: TRBV10-3; J gene: TRBJ2-5
CDR3 protein: CATSDGYFEQFF; CDR3 DNA: TGTGCCACCAGTGACGGTTACTTTGAGCAGTTCTTC; clone size: many; D gene: .; V gene: TRBV24-1; J gene: TRBJ2-1
CDR3 protein: CASSYGTGYNSPLHF; CDR3 DNA: TGTGCCAGCAGTTACGGGACAGGCTATAATTCACCCCTCCACTTT; clone size: few; D gene: TRBD1; V gene: TRBV7-3; J gene: TRBJ1-6
CDR3 protein: CASSYSTGHGYEQYF; CDR3 DNA: TGTGCCAGCAGTTACTCGACCGGACACGGCTACGAGCAGTACTTC; clone size: few; D gene: .; V gene: TRBV6-5; J gene: TRBJ2-7
CDR3 protein: CASSGSATGAEETQYF; CDR3 DNA: TGTGCCAGCAGTGGGAGCGCGACGGGAGCCGAAGAGACCCAGTACTTC; clone size: few; D gene: .; V gene: TRBV6-1; J gene: TRBJ2-5
CDR3 protein: CASSLARPRTDTQYF; CDR3 DNA: TGTGCCAGCAGTTTAGCACGACCCCGCACAGATACGCAGTATTTT; clone size: .; D gene: .; V gene: TRBV12-3/TRBV12-4; J gene: TRBJ2-3
CDR3 protein: CASGISYGYTF; CDR3 DNA: TGTGCCAGCGGGATTTCCTATGGCTACACCTTC; clone size: .; D gene: .; V gene: TRBV28; J gene: TRBJ1-2
CDR3 protein: CATSRGGLGGAGRGDTYEQYF; CDR3 DNA: TGTGCCACCAGCAGAGGTGGTCTCGGAGGAGCGGGACGGGGGGACACCTACGAGCAGTACTTC; clone size: few; D gene: .; V gene: TRBV15; J gene: TRBJ2-7
CDR3 protein: CASSQVTVTSGNTIYF; CDR3 DNA: TGCGCCAGCAGCCAAGTCACCGTGACCTCTGGAAACACCATATATTTT; clone size: .; D gene: .; V gene: TRBV4-3; J gene: TRBJ1-3